Included here is one TCR beta chain sequence, with context. These data come from a study of technical replicates of blood from a few donors. CDR1 is LNHDA and CDR2 is SQIVND in the germline V gene (reference sequence). This CDR3 is 14 amino acids long. Between the trimmed V and J ends, which lost 5 bases and 2 bases, there was a span of 9 bases. TCRdb's table, derived via immunoSEQ multiplex PCR, lists solely in-frame clones and lacks some. The sample gives under 85,000 clones, 85% to 95% of which show up once; 0.35% to 0.45% is in the top ten. This clonotype was obtained from a human donor in good health. Material for sequencing was T cells isolated from PBMCs. The chain recombines TRBV19 with TRBJ1-4; the D gene is possibly TRBD1 (5 bases). The CDR3 sequence: CASSVGGTNEKLFF. CDR3 nucleotides: TGTGCCAGTAGTGTGGGGGGGACTAATGAAAAACTGTTTTTT.